The following is a T cell receptor (beta chain) sequence with its context. Survey-level TCR beta sequencing used the immunoSEQ assay. TCRdb's copy holds only in-frame clones and misses some; the assay was immunoSEQ multiplex PCR. The sample lists approximately 70,000 clones, roughly 93% seen once, with 4% to 5% in the top ten. This clonotype originated in a man aged 40-49 years with rheumatoid arthritis. The sequenced sample consisted of PBMCs.

The CDR3 reads CATRAGGDQPQHF. DNA of the CDR3: TGTGCCACGAGGGCAGGGGGCGATCAGCCCCAGCATTTT. The chain employs TRBV7-9 and TRBJ1-5; 8 positions agree with TRBD1. The CDR3 loop spans 13 amino acids. V dropped 10 bases and J dropped 5; count of bases not matched to a gene: 7. The germline V gene encodes CDR1 SEHNR and CDR2 FQNEAQ (reference sequence). Full variable domain (outside the CDR3, taken from reference TRBV7-9 and TRBJ1-5): DTGVSQNPRHKITKRGQNVTFRCDPISEHNRLYWYRQTLGQGPEFLTYFQNEAQLEKSRLLSDRFSAERPKGSFSTLEIQRTEQGDSAMYLCATRAGGDQPQHFGDGTRLSIL.